This T cell receptor (beta chain) derives from a study of cytomegalovirus exposure and HLA in healthy donors. Findings of the study overall: The classifier reportedly diagnosed cytomegalovirus status with high specificity and sensitivity. The TCR clusters that emerged in the first cohort tended, a later analysis found, to co-occur in the approximately 130 validation repertoires. It was 160 or so TCR beta chains that were listed as cytomegalovirus-associated. Among the CMV-associated chains, a few were confirmed in vitro as specific for CMV antigens.

CDR1 and CDR2 from the germline V gene are PRHDT and FYEKMQ (reference sequence). The CDR3 loop spans 15 amino acids. V was clipped by 2 bases and J by 3 bases, with 13 bases between them. Sequenced by immunoSEQ multiplex PCR; TCRdb stores in-frame clones only, minus some. The data contain roughly 190,000 clones, 86% of them singletons. With regard to this clone: Antigen unknown.

The specimen was PBMCs. This clonotype was sampled from a man aged 25 to 40 in good health and CMV-seropositive. This chain connects TRBV13 to TRBJ2-5; no definite D call. CDR3 nucleotides: TGTGCCAGCAGCTTACGCGACACCGATGAAGAGACCCAGTACTTC. This encodes CASSLRDTDEETQYF.